This T cell receptor (beta chain) appears in the sequencing data of a study of cytomegalovirus exposure and HLA in healthy donors. General study results and limits: The study flagged some 180 TCR beta chains as cytomegalovirus-associated. In a later analysis, at a false discovery rate of 0.05, 15,000 to 20,000 TCR beta sequences were associated with HLA alleles. With further analysis later on, most CMV-associated TCR beta chains appeared HLA-restricted.

Note on this clone: Its cognate antigen is unknown. At one of its ends the junction is not consistent with the germline gene, which may arise from a read error.

The CDR3 totals 12 residues. Germline values: CDR1 MNHNS, CDR2 SASEGT. Amplification used 60 Vbeta primers and 13 Jbeta primers. Measured with immunoSEQ multiplex PCR; TCRdb has only the in-frame clones, and not every one. The data hold 150,000 to 200,000 clones, with approximately 71% observed a single time. The receptor was isolated from a man aged 18 to 29 in good health and CMV-seropositive. Sequencing input: PBMCs. The V and J genes are TRBV6-1 and TRBJ2-5, with D perhaps matching TRBD2 (5 bases). CDR3 sequence (DNA): TGTGCCAGCAGCGAAGAGAGGACTACCCAGTACTTC. It yields the protein CASSEERTTQYF.